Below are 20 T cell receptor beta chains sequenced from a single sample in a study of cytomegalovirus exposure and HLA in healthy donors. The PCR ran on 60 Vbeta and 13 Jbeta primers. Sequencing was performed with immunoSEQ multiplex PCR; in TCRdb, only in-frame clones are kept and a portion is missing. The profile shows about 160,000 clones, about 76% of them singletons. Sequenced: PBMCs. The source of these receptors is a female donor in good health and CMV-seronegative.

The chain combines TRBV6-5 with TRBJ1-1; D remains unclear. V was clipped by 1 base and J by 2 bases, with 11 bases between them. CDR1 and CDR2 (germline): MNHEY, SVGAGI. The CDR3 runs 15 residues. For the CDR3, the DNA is TGTGCCAGCAGTTACTATGGGTCAGGCAACACTGAAGCTTTCTTT. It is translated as CASSYYGSGNTEAFF.

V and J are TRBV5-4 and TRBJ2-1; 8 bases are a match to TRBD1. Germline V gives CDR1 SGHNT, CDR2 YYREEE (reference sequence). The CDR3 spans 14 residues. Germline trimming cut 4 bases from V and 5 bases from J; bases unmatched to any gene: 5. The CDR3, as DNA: TGTGCCAGCAGCCCGGGACAGGCCCACAATGAGCAGTTCTTC. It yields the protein CASSPGQAHNEQFF.

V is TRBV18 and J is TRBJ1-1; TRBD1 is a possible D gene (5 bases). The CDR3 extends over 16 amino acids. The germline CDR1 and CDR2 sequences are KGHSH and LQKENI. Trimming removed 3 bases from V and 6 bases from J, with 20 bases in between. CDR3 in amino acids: CASSPLYSSAGSEAFF. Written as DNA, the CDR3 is TGTGCCAGCTCACCCCTTTACTCCTCGGCAGGGTCTGAAGCTTTCTTT.

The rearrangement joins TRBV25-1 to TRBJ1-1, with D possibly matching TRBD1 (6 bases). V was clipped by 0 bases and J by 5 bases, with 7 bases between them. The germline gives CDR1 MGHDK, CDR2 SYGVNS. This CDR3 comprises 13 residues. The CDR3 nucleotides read TGTGCCAGCAGTGAATATAGGGGGACTGAAGCTTTCTTT. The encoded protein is CASSEYRGTEAFF.

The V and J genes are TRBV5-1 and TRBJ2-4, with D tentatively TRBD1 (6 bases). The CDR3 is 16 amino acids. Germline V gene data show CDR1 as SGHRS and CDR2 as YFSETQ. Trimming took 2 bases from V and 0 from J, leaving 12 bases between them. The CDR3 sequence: CASSLGQTLAKNIQYF. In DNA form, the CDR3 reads TGCGCCAGCAGCTTAGGACAGACCCTAGCCAAAAACATTCAGTACTTC.

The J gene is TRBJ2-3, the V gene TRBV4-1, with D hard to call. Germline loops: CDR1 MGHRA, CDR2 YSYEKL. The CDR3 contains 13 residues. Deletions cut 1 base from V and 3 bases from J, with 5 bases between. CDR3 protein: CASSQAETDTQYF. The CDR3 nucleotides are TGCGCCAGCAGCCAAGCAGAAACAGATACGCAGTATTTT.

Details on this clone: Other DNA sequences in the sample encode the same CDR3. This CDR3 reads CASSPDRNQPQHF. The CDR3 DNA reads as TGTGCCAGCTCACCAGACAGAAATCAGCCCCAGCATTTT. V usage is TRBV18 and J usage is TRBJ1-5; D is possibly TRBD1 (5 bases). This CDR3 contains 13 residues. Germline V gene data show CDR1 as KGHSH and CDR2 as LQKENI. V was cut by 2 bases and J by 4 bases, with 6 bases left in between.

The CDR3 coding sequence is TGCGCCAGCAGCTTCTACGGGACAGCCCAAGAGACCCAGTACTTC. Amino acid sequence: CASSFYGTAQETQYF. The chain is built from TRBV5-1 and TRBJ2-5, with 7 nucleotides matching TRBD1. Germline trimming cut 2 bases from V and 1 base from J; bases unmatched to any gene: 5. The CDR3 is 15 amino acids. Germline loops: CDR1 SGHRS, CDR2 YFSETQ.

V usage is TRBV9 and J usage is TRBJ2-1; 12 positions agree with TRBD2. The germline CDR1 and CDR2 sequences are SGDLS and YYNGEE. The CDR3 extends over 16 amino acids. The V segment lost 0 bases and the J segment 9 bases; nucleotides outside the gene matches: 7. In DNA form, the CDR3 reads TGTGCCAGCAGCGTAGTGGAGACTAGCGGGAGTGGTGAGCAGTTCTTC. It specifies CASSVVETSGSGEQFF.

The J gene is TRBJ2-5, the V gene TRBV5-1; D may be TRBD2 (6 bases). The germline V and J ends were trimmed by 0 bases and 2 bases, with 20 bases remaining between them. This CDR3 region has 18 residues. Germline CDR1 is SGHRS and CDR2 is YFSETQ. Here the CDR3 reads CASSLEGRGAGLQETQYF. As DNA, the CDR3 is TGCGCCAGCAGCTTGGAAGGTCGCGGCGCGGGGTTGCAAGAGACCCAGTACTTC.

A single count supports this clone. The CDR3 region has the DNA TGTGCCAGTAGTTCGACTAGCGGGTACTCCTACAATGAGCAGTTCTTC. The encoded protein is CASSSTSGYSYNEQFF. V gene TRBV19 combines with J gene TRBJ2-1, with TRBD2 matching over 10 bases. Trimming took 5 bases from V and 0 from J; bases not matched to a gene: 4. Per germline, CDR1 LNHDA and CDR2 SQIVND (reference sequence). The CDR3 consists of 16 residues. The full variable domain, with the rest looked up from reference TRBV19 and TRBJ2-1, is DGGITQSPKYLFRKEGQNVTLSCEQNLNHDAMYWYRQDPGQGLRLIYYSQIVNDFQKGDIAEGYSVSREKKESFPLTVTSAQKNPTAFYLCASSSTSGYSYNEQFFGPGTRLTVL.

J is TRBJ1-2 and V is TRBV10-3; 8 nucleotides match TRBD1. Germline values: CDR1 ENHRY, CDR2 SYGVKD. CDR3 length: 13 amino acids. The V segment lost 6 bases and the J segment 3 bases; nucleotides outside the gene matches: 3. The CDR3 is CAIRQGADYGYTF. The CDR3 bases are TGTGCCATCAGGCAGGGGGCAGACTATGGCTACACCTTC.

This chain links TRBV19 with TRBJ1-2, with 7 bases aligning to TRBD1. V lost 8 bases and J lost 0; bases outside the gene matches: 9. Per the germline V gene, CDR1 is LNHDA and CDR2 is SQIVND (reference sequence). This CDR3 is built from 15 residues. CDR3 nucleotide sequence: TGTGCCAGTCGGGGGACAGCCCAAGCTAACTATGGCTACACCTTC. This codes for CASRGTAQANYGYTF. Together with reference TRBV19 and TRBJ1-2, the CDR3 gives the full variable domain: DGGITQSPKYLFRKEGQNVTLSCEQNLNHDAMYWYRQDPGQGLRLIYYSQIVNDFQKGDIAEGYSVSREKKESFPLTVTSAQKNPTAFYLCASRGTAQANYGYTFGSGTRLTVV.

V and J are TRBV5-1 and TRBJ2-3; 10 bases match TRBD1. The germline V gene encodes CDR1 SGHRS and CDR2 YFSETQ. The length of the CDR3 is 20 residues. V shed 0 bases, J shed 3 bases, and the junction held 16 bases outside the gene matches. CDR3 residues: CASSLGYGTGDLMGTDTQYF. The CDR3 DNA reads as TGCGCCAGCAGCTTGGGATATGGGACAGGGGATCTGATGGGGACAGATACGCAGTATTTT.

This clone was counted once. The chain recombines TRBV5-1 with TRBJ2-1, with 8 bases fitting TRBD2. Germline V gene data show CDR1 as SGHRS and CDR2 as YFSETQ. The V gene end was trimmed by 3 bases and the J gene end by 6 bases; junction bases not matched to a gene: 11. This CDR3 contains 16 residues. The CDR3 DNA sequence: TGCGCCAGCAGCTCCGCGGGAGCGGGGGTCTCCAATGAGCAGTTCTTC. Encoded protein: CASSSAGAGVSNEQFF.

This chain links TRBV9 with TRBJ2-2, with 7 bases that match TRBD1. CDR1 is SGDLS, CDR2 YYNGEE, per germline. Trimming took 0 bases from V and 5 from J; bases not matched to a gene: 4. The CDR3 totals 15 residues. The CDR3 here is CASSVDRGRTGELFF. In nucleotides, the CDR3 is TGTGCCAGCAGCGTAGACAGGGGCCGAACCGGGGAGCTGTTTTTT.

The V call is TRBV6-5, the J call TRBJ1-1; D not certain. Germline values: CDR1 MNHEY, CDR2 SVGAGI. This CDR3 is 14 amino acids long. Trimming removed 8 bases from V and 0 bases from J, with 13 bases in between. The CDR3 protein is CASGGERMNTEAFF. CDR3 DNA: TGTGCCAGCGGAGGTGAACGGATGAACACTGAAGCTTTCTTT.

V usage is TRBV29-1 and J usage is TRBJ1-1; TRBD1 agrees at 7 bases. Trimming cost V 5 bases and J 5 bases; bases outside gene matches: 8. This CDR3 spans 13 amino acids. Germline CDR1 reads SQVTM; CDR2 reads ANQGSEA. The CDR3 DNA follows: TGCAGCGTTTACAGGGGCCCGAGTACTGAAGCTTTCTTT. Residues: CSVYRGPSTEAFF.

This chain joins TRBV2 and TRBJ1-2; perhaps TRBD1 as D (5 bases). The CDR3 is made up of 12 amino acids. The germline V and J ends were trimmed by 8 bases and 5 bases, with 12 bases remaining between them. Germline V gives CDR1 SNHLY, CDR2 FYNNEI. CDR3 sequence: CASSDMLYGYTF. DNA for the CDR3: TGTGCCAGCTCGGACATGCTTTATGGCTACACCTTC.

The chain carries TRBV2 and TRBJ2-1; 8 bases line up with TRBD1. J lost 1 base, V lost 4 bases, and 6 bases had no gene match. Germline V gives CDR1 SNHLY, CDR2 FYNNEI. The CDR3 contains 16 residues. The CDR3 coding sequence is TGTGCCAGCAGTGCGGACAGGGCGACTTCCTACAATGAGCAGTTCTTC. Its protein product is CASSADRATSYNEQFF.